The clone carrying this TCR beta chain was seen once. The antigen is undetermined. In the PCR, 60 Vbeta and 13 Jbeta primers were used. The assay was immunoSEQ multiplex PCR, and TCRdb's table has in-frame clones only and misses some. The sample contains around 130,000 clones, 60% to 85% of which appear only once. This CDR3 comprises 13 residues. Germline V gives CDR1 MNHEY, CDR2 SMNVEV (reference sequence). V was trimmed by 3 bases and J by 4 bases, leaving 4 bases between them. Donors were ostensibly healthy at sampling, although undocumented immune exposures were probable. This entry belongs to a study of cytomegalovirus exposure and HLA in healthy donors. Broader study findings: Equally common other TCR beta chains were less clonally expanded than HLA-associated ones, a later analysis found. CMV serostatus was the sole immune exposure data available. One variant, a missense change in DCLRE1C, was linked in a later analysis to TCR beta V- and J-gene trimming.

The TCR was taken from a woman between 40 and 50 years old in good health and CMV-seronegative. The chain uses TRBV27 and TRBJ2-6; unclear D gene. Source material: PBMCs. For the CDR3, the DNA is TGTGCCAGCAGTTTGGCCGGGGCCAACGTCCTGACTTTC. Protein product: CASSLAGANVLTF.